This T cell receptor beta chain was identified during a study of blood T cell repertoires in COVID-19 (dated by TCRdb to 2019 to 2021). Looking at the study overall: Collaborator samples came from the United States, Italy and Spain and covered acute and convalescent phases of COVID-19. Where available, HLA class I and class II types were taken from metadata supplied by the sample provider and were not determined by assay-based typing. Samples came from the ongoing ImmuneRACE study (first 160 participants) plus 1,254 subjects from 6 global collaborators. Subjects who had been exposed to COVID-19, were actively infected with it, or had recovered from it provided the deeply sampled blood TCRbeta repertoires that made up the dataset. Sample metadata almost always included a de-identified subject ID, COVID-19 status, age in years and sex. The material from the prospective study consisted of cDNA or gDNA derived from T cells, B-cell-depleted T cells, or PBMCs. The repertoires were released in a freely available public database intended as a resource for research on the immune response to SARS-CoV-2.

General findings and caveats noted by the study authors: The quantity of clinical and demographic metadata differed by source and by participant and was supplied without curation.

One collaborating source in Seattle enrolled patients during active infection and followed them longitudinally through the course of disease. Collaborating institutions collected whole blood in K2EDTA tubes following their own protocols. For TCRbeta analysis, collaborators shipped samples as frozen whole blood, isolated PBMCs, or DNA extracted from either of those sample types. V trim: 3 bases; J trim: 1 base; unmatched bases: 0. Taken from cysteine to phenylalanine, the CDR3 has 14 residues. The sequence is cut down to CDR3 DNA, 42 bases in frame from base 1. The germline V gene specifies MGHRA as CDR1 and YSYEKL as CDR2. TCRbeta CDR3 regions were amplified from genomic DNA using the immunoSEQ Assay, a bias-controlled multiplex PCR. On the authors' methods: The number of nucleated cells in each sample was estimated by amplification of reference gene primers within the assay. To quantify the absolute abundance of each unique TCRbeta CDR3 rearrangement, sequence reads were collapsed and filtered. Productive Simpson clonality was computed per sample as the square root of Simpson's diversity index over productive rearrangements. As stored in TCRdb, this immuneACCESS dataset retains in-frame rearrangements with V and J assigned. A fraction of the clones does not appear; measured against another copy, unresolved V genes explain less than half of the discrepancy, and the remainder lacks a known reason. Clone size and the V and J calls come from that table; the DNA yielded D and trimming. Recorded for this sample are more than 150,000 clones; around 81% of them occurred a single time. The leading ten clones occupy roughly an eighth of the sample.

With respect to this clone: There is no known antigen for this receptor. The input lacks base qualities; no much larger clone sits a single base away. Other nucleotide sequences in the sample specify the same CDR3.

The sample consisted of peripheral blood. The sequence is built from TRBV4-1 and TRBJ1-2; 9 bases in the middle match TRBD1. The clonotype comes from a woman aged 80 or over with COVID-19, enrolled during active disease. The DNA sequence is TGCGCCAGCAGCCAGGACAGGGGTAACTATGGCTACACCTTC. Translated, it gives CASSQDRGNYGYTF.